The 8 T cell receptor beta chains reported below all come from one sample, sequenced in a study of CD8+CD57+ T cells in acquired aplastic anemia. The use of genomic DNA as template underpinned the TCR beta VDJ and CDR3 profiling. TCRdb reprocessed the reads via MiXCR and lists one record per CDR3 protein. The data contain fewer than 250,000 distinct CDR3 sequences, approximately 50% of them singletons. Sequenced material: sorted CD4+, CD8+, or CD8+CD57+ T cells (not recorded which) from PBMCs. The receptors originated from a human donor in good health, serving as a control.

Concerning this clonotype itself: This may arise from a read error, as a much more abundant clone is one base away. V is TRBV7-9 and J is TRBJ2-5; D is possibly TRBD1 (5 bases). CDR1 SEHNR and CDR2 FQNEAQ come from the germline V gene (reference sequence). This CDR3 contains 13 residues. CDR3 protein: CVSSVFAGETQYF. Written as DNA, the CDR3 is TGTGTCAGCAGCGTATTCGCAGGGGAGACCCAGTACTTC.

This clonotype has ten or more counts. The chain has TRBV20-1 and TRBJ2-5; tentative D call: TRBD1 (7 bases). V was pared by 6 bases and J by 2 bases, with 16 bases between. The CDR3 contains 14 residues. Per germline, CDR1 DFQATT and CDR2 SNEGSKA (reference sequence). This chain's CDR3 is CSAGGGVGQETQYF. In nucleotides, the CDR3 is TGCAGTGCAGGGGGCGGGGTAGGTCAAGAGACCCAGTACTTC.

This clonotype was detected a few times. This chain connects TRBV24-1 to TRBJ2-5; D is undetermined. The length of the CDR3 is 13 residues. V was cut by 2 bases and J by 1 base, with 4 bases left in between. Germline V gene data show CDR1 as KGHDR and CDR2 as SFDVKD. The CDR3 reads CATSDYLQETQYF. Written as DNA, the CDR3 is TGTGCCACCAGTGATTACCTCCAAGAGACCCAGTACTTC.

This clonotype has a handful of counts. The V gene is TRBV2, the J gene TRBJ1-4; D gene ambiguous. V lost 3 bases and J lost 3, with 5 bases in between. The CDR3 is 13 residues long. CDR1 is SNHLY, CDR2 FYNNEI, per germline. As DNA, the CDR3 is TGTGCCAGCAGTGACAGATCTAATGAAAAACTGTTTTTT. Its protein product is CASSDRSNEKLFF. Complete variable domain (other parts from reference TRBV2 and TRBJ1-4): EPEVTQTPSHQVTQMGQEVILRCVPISNHLYFYWYRQILGQKVEFLVSFYNNEISEKSEIFDDQFSVERPDGSNFTLKIRSTKLEDSAMYFCASSDRSNEKLFFGSGTQLSVL.

This clonotype was seen ten or more times. The chain combines TRBV3-2 with TRBJ2-5; the tabulated D call, TRBD1, remains unverified against the DNA. TRBV3-2 counts as a pseudogene. The CDR3 length is 13 residues. CDR3 bases: TGTGCCAGCAGCCAAGACAACGTTGGGGGACCCCCCTTC. Its translation: CASSQDNVGGPPF.

This clonotype was picked up a small number of times. At one of its ends the junction is not consistent with the germline gene, which may arise from a read error. The chain links TRBV7-6 to TRBJ2-3, with D possibly being TRBD1 or TRBD2 (5 bases each). This CDR3 has 14 residues. Germline CDR1 reads SGHVS; CDR2 reads FNYEAQ. As DNA, the CDR3 is TGCGCCAGCAGCTTGGGGGACCTCACAGATACGCAGTATTTT. Protein sequence: CASSLGDLTDTQYF.

The chain couples TRBV2 to TRBJ1-2; maybe TRBD1 (6 bases). The CDR3 is made up of 13 amino acids. Per the germline V gene, CDR1 is SNHLY and CDR2 is FYNNEI. The V end lost 8 bases, the J end lost 7 bases, and 17 bases lay between the germline ends. CDR3 loop: CASASQGRGGYTF. CDR3 in DNA: TGTGCCAGCGCCAGTCAGGGGAGGGGTGGCTACACCTTC.

This chain connects TRBV19 to TRBJ1-2, with 8 bases lining up with TRBD1. The germline CDR1 and CDR2 sequences are LNHDA and SQIVND (reference sequence). The junction had 5 bases not matched to a gene; V was cut back by 4 bases and J by 7 bases. The length of the CDR3 is 13 residues. CDR3 coding DNA: TGTGCCAGTAGTACATGGACAGGGACTGGCTACACCTTC. Residues: CASSTWTGTGYTF.